This TCR beta chain was profiled in a study of cytomegalovirus exposure and HLA in healthy donors. Study details: The 120 or so validation repertoires used the same platform as the 550 to 700 first-cohort repertoires (as reported by a later analysis).

The trim removed 8 bases at V and 9 bases at J, leaving 0 bases unmatched. CDR1 is MNHEY, CDR2 SVGAGI, per germline. The CDR3 is 10 amino acids. Findings and limits, study-wide: Researchers catalogued approximately 160 TCR beta chains as cytomegalovirus-associated. The tendency of first-cohort TCR clusters to co-occur in the 100 to 150 validation repertoires was identified by a subsequent analysis.

Some clones are missing from TCRdb's copy, which holds only in-frame ones; the method was immunoSEQ multiplex PCR. This table has tens of thousands of clones, 80% to 95% appearing once. A remark on this clone: Its specificity is unknown.

The J gene is TRBJ2-1, the V gene TRBV6-5; 8 bases match TRBD1. The clonotype was recovered from a man younger than 35 in good health and CMV-seropositive. Material for sequencing was PBMCs. The CDR3: CASGQGEQFF. CDR3 coding DNA: TGTGCCAGCGGACAGGGTGAGCAGTTCTTC.